These 3 T cell receptor beta chains originate from one sample sequenced in a study of cytomegalovirus exposure and HLA in healthy donors (dated by TCRdb to the late 2010s). To prepare the library, the immunoSEQ multiplex PCR assay was applied. For the multiplex PCR, a mixture combining 60 forward primers for TCR Vbeta segments and 13 reverse primers for TCR Jbeta segments was used. Here the immuneACCESS table is served through TCRdb, limited to in-frame sequences with V and J called. Missing clones are a known gap in these copies; in checked studies unresolved V genes cover under half, and the rest lacks a known reason. This sample is represented by about 140,000 clones; approximately 85% of them were singletons. The ten top clones hold 0.45% to 0.6% of the sample. Input material: PBMCs. The receptors come from a woman in her thirties or forties in good health and CMV-seronegative.

J is TRBJ2-7 and V is TRBV18; D possibly corresponds to TRBD2 (5 bases). Looked up from germline, CDR1 is KGHSH and CDR2 is LQKENI. The CDR3 runs to 13 residues. V lost 9 bases, J lost 0 bases, and 12 bases lay in between. CDR3 in amino acids: CASKLGTSYEQYF. The CDR3 DNA is TGTGCCAGTAAACTAGGAACCTCCTACGAGCAGTACTTC. The whole variable domain, filled in from reference TRBV18 and TRBJ2-7, reads NAGVMQNPRHLVRRRGQEARLRCSPMKGHSHVYWYRQLPEEGLKFMVYLQKENIIDESGMPKERFSAEFPKEGPSILRIQQVVRGDSAAYFCASKLGTSYEQYFGPGTRLTVT.

This clone occurred many times. This chain links TRBV6-1 with TRBJ1-3; 7 bases are shared with TRBD1. The trim removed 2 bases at V and 0 bases at J, leaving 1 base unmatched. Germline CDR1 and CDR2: MNHNS and SASEGT. There are 15 residues in the CDR3. CDR3 in DNA: TGTGCCAGCAGTGAAACAGGGGACTCTGGAAACACCATATATTTT. Protein sequence: CASSETGDSGNTIYF.

In this sample, this clone turned up once. The CDR3 nucleotides read TGTGCCAGCAGTTACTCGAAGACAGGGAAAGTCTACGAGCAGTACTTC. It specifies CASSYSKTGKVYEQYF. The rearrangement links TRBV6-5 to TRBJ2-7; 7 nucleotides match TRBD1. Losses at the gene ends were 0 bases for V and 3 bases for J; bases not matched to a gene: 8. From germline, CDR1 is MNHEY and CDR2 SVGAGI. The CDR3 runs to 16 residues.